This paragraph covers one TCR beta chain sequence. Its antigen specificity is not known. Base qualities are not at hand, and no much larger clone is one base apart. The source of the sample is a study of beta chain features in type 1 diabetes (dated by TCRdb to 2017 to 2018). About the full investigation: Mean age, gender distribution, total cell number and subset yield did not differ between patients and healthy donors. Whereas all 30 or so donors provided naive and central memory subsets, regulatory and stem cell-like memory subsets were isolated from just 8 patients and roughly 8 healthy donors. Across all samples, almost 110 million sorted cells were examined, and cell number per subset correlated strongly with RNA yield. In the study, TCRB repertoires of sorted circulating CD4+ T cell subsets from recently diagnosed type 1 diabetes patients were compared with those of matched healthy donors.

Summary of the overall study and its limitations: Type 1 diabetes patients showed a moderate but significant shortening of TCRB CDR3 length in all four CD4+ subsets. At VDJ recombination sites, type 1 diabetes patients had fewer insertions and more deleted nucleotides, which implies abnormalities in thymic rearrangement. Because cDNA was sequenced instead of genomic DNA, highly expressing activated cells could be over-represented, though the groups showed no difference in activation or CD3 levels. The naive, central memory and regulatory TCRB repertoires appeared to resemble one another more closely among patients than among healthy donors. PCR might favor shorter templates, but patient and control samples were amplified and corrected together, so any skew would affect both groups equally. Because small numbers of individuals were included in the HLA sub-analyses, any influence of HLA type on TCRB rearrangement was left unresolved.

Clipping removes 8 bases from V and 9 bases from J, with 7 as the unmatched junction base count. Measured from the cysteine to the phenylalanine, the CDR3 is 13 residues long. The read is trimmed to its CDR3 DNA, 39 bases read in frame from base 1. Sequences SNHLY (CDR1) and FYNNEI (CDR2) are obtained from the germline V gene. The entire isolated RNA was reverse transcribed using the High Capacity cDNA Reverse Transcription Kit, and thus expressed TCRB transcripts were sequenced. Deep immunoSEQ sequencing was performed on naive, central memory and regulatory T cell samples, with an average of around 3.4 million total reads per sample. After sorted cells were lysed in RLT buffer, RNA was extracted with DNase-treated RNeasy Micro or Mini kits, with the choice depending on cell number. To prevent cross-contamination, every cell subset was processed on its own, while patient and healthy donor samples were processed together. Using the immunoSEQ multiplex PCR, TCRB sequences were amplified from cDNA into 87-bp fragments spanning the CDR3 region. Sequencing of the amplicons was done on the Illumina HiSeq platform. The study's processing was this. PCR bias was computationally corrected using synthetic template baselines, reads within Hamming distance 2 were collapsed, and singletons that could not be merged were discarded. Reads were aligned to IMGT to assign V, D and J genes, CDR3 length, and insertions or deletions at six rearrangement sites. Within each subset, clonotype counts were normalized to the number of sorted cells before true diversity and Gini coefficients were calculated with the tcR R package. The overlap coefficient, calculated on TCRB nucleotide sequences, was used to measure repertoire sharing. Out-of-frame TCRB sequences from naive cells were analyzed as a proxy for the pre-selection repertoire. TCRdb stores this immuneACCESS table with in-frame sequences only. Part of the clones is absent; in the studies checked, under half of the shortfall reflects unresolved V genes, and no reason is known for the rest. That table is the source of V, J and clone size, and D and trimming were worked out from the DNA. The sample table holds around 310,000 clones, of which approximately 15% were seen once. The ten largest clones represent roughly 0.016% of the sample.

A single peripheral blood draw of about 120 mL on average was collected from each donor into heparinised tubes. A BD FACSAria II was used to sort naive, central memory, regulatory and stem cell-like memory CD4+ T cells with a panel that included CD45RO, CCR7, CD25, CD127, CD95 and CD27. Purity was above 98% for every sorted population. PBMCs were isolated immediately by Lymphoprep density gradient centrifugation and stained directly without culture. So that batch effects would be minimized, each experiment stained and sorted samples in pairs, pairing one healthy donor with one patient. The TCR comes from a woman aged 18-29 years with type 1 diabetes. The chain couples TRBV2 to TRBJ2-1; the central 10 bases match TRBD2. Input material: naive CD4+ T cells from blood. The sample's cell subset or site label, in plain terms: true naive CD4+ T cells. The DNA is as follows: TGTGCCAGCCGGAGCGGGAGGGAAAGTGAGCAGTTCTTC. This sequence encodes CASRSGRESEQFF.